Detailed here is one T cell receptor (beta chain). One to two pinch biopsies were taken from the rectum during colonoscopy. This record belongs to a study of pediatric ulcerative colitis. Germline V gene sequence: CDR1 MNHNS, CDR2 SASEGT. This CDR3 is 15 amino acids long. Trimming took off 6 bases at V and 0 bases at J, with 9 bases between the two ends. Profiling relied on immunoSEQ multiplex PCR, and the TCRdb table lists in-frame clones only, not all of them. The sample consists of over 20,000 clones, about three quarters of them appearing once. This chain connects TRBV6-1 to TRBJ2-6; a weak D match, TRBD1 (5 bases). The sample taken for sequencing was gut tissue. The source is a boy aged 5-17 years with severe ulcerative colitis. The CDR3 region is CASRGASSGANVLTF. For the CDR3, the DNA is TGTGCCAGCAGAGGGGCGTCCTCTGGGGCCAACGTCCTGACTTTC.